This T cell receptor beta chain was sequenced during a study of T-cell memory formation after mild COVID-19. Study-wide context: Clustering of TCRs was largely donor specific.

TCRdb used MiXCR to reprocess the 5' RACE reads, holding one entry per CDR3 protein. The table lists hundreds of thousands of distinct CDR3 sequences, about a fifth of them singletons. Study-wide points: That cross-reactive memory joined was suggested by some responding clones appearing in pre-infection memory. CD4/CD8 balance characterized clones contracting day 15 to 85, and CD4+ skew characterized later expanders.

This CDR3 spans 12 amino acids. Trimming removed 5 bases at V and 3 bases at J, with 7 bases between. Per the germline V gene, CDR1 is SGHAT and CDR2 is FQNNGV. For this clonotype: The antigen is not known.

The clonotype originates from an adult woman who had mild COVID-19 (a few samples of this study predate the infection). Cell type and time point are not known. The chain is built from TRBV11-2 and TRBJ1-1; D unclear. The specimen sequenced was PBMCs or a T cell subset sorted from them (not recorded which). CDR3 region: CASSPAYTEAFF. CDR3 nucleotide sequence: TGTGCCAGCAGCCCAGCTTACACTGAAGCTTTCTTT. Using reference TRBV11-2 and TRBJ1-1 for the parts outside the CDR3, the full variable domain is EAGVAQSPRYKIIEKRQSVAFWCNPISGHATLYWYQQILGQGPKLLIQFQNNGVVDDSQLPKDRFSAERLKGVDSTLKIQPAKLEDSAVYLCASSPAYTEAFFGQGTRLTVV.